Included here is one T cell receptor beta chain sequence, with context. Its antigen is unidentified. These data originate in a study of T cells expressing NK-cell markers. Study-level background: The TCR beta repertoires were obtained from sorted CD3+CD56+NKG2C+, CD3+CD56+NKG2C- and CD3+CD56-NKG2C+ T cells.

Libraries used 5'RACE template switching adding universal primer site and UMIs. TCRdb reprocessed the 5' RACE reads and reports one entry per CDR3 protein, with no DNA. The sample table sets out some 140,000 distinct CDR3 sequences. Study-wide results and limits: Researchers report these clonotypes also headed the CD3+CD56-NKG2C+ fraction in a few donors. Six donors had dominant NKG2C+ clonotypes that comprised roughly 1.0-8% of their CD8+ T cells.

The clonotype originates from a woman aged 45-59 years in good health. The specimen sequenced was blood T cells: a sorted CD56 or NKG2C T cell subset, CD4+ or CD8+ T cells, or bulk PBMC T cells (not recorded which).

The CDR3 loop is CASSLGYRGQGSGTGELFF. The chain carries TRBV11-2 and TRBJ2-2; TCRdb selects TRBD1, and the lack of DNA leaves this call unchecked. Per the germline V gene, CDR1 is SGHAT and CDR2 is FQNNGV. CDR3 length: 19 residues.